Presented here are 32 T cell receptor beta chains from one specimen sequenced in a study of cytomegalovirus exposure and HLA in healthy donors (dated by TCRdb to the late 2010s). The library was prepared using the immunoSEQ multiplex PCR assay. A mixture of 60 forward primers for TCR Vbeta segments and 13 reverse primers for TCR Jbeta segments was used in the multiplex PCR. TCRdb retrieved this table from immuneACCESS and kept in-frame rearrangements only. Not all clones are present; in checked studies, unresolved V genes account for under half, and no reason is known for the remainder. The record for this sample contains around 100,000 clones. Jointly, the top ten make up 3.5% of the sample. The sequencing input was PBMCs. The receptors derive from a middle-aged man in good health and CMV-seronegative.

The chain carries TRBV7-9 and TRBJ1-1; D gene unclear. Trimming pared 7 bases from V and 1 base from J, leaving 13 bases between. Germline V gene lookup returns CDR1 SEHNR and CDR2 FQNEAQ (reference sequence). This CDR3 has 14 residues. CDR3 in amino acids: CASNLEVRNTEAFF. The CDR3, as DNA: TGTGCCAGCAATCTTGAGGTGAGGAACACTGAAGCTTTCTTT. The variable domain in full, completed from reference TRBV7-9 and TRBJ1-1, reads DTGVSQNPRHKITKRGQNVTFRCDPISEHNRLYWYRQTLGQGPEFLTYFQNEAQLEKSRLLSDRFSAERPKGSFSTLEIQRTEQGDSAMYLCASNLEVRNTEAFFGQGTRLTVV.

The chain has TRBV6-6 and TRBJ2-1; possibly TRBD1 for D (7 bases). The CDR3 loop spans 13 amino acids. Looked up from germline, CDR1 is MNHNY and CDR2 is SVGAGI (reference sequence). The germline V and J ends were trimmed by 6 bases and 6 bases, with 12 bases remaining between them. The CDR3 region is CASSRQGGNEQFF. CDR3 coding DNA: TGTGCCAGCAGCCGCCAGGGGGGCAATGAGCAGTTCTTC.

This chain links TRBV6-5 with TRBJ1-1; 7 bases fit TRBD1. V trimming: 7 bases; J trimming: 0 bases; junction bases outside the gene matches: 8. Germline V gene lookup returns CDR1 MNHEY and CDR2 SVGAGI. There are 15 residues in the CDR3. The CDR3 sequence is CASTGRQGLNTEAFF. CDR3 sequence (DNA): TGTGCCAGCACCGGAAGACAGGGTCTGAACACTGAAGCTTTCTTT.

This chain connects TRBV9 to TRBJ1-2; D is unresolved. Germline CDR1 reads SGDLS; CDR2 reads YYNGEE. The length of the CDR3 is 13 residues. Trimming pared 0 bases from V and 8 bases from J, leaving 11 bases between. CDR3 nucleotide sequence: TGTGCCAGCAGCGTAGCCAACACCTTGGGCTACACCTTC. Translation: CASSVANTLGYTF.

The chain has TRBV30 and TRBJ2-3; D might be TRBD1 (5 bases). The germline V gene has CDR1 GTSNPN and CDR2 SVGIG (reference sequence). This CDR3 has 14 residues. V shed 0 bases and J shed 5 bases, with 12 bases lying between them. In nucleotides, the CDR3 is TGTGCCTGGAGTGTATATTGGACACTAGATACGCAGTATTTT. Protein product: CAWSVYWTLDTQYF.

The chain combines TRBV18 with TRBJ1-2; D gene ambiguous. Germline assignment: CDR1 KGHSH and CDR2 LQKENI. The CDR3 covers 14 residues. The V and J ends lost 0 bases and 4 bases respectively, with 9 bases between them. The CDR3 here is CASSPPGNGYGYTF. The CDR3, as DNA: TGTGCCAGCTCACCACCGGGCAACGGCTATGGCTACACCTTC.

The CDR3, as DNA: TGTGCCAGCAGTTCGCTGACGGGACACTACGAGCAGTACTTC. Its translation: CASSSLTGHYEQYF. The V gene is TRBV6-5, the J gene TRBJ2-7, with D possibly matching TRBD1 (6 bases). Germline V gene sequence: CDR1 MNHEY, CDR2 SVGAGI. Trimming removed 4 bases from V and 3 bases from J, with 13 bases in between. The CDR3 runs to 14 residues.

The chain recombines TRBV9 with TRBJ2-7; TRBD2 matches at 8 bases. CDR1 is SGDLS, CDR2 YYNGEE, per germline. Trimming removed 0 bases from V and 0 bases from J; junction bases left unmatched: 11. CDR3 length: 18 residues. CDR3 sequence: CASSVAPSGGPSSYEQYF. The CDR3 DNA follows: TGTGCCAGCAGCGTAGCTCCCAGCGGGGGCCCTTCCTCCTACGAGCAGTACTTC.

This chain joins TRBV6-5 and TRBJ2-1; 10 bases fit TRBD2. The CDR3 has 15 residues. Unmatched junction bases numbered 14, after V lost 7 bases and J lost 11 bases. Germline assignment: CDR1 MNHEY and CDR2 SVGAGI. CDR3 residues: CASIPASSGGGKQFF. In DNA form, the CDR3 reads TGTGCCAGCATCCCGGCGTCTAGCGGGGGCGGAAAGCAGTTCTTC.

The chain has TRBV7-2 and TRBJ1-5; D may be TRBD1 (5 bases). Per the germline V gene, CDR1 is SGHTA and CDR2 is FQGNSA. Trimming took 2 bases from V and 2 from J, leaving 10 bases between them. This CDR3 has 15 amino acids. The CDR3 sequence: CASSLPPGGNQPQHF. The CDR3 nucleotides are TGTGCCAGCAGCTTACCCCCGGGGGGCAATCAGCCCCAGCATTTT.

The V call is TRBV18, the J call TRBJ2-3; a weak D match, TRBD1 (6 bases). The CDR3 has 13 amino acids. V dropped 2 bases and J dropped 7 bases, with 10 bases sitting between them. Germline CDR1 reads KGHSH; CDR2 reads LQKENI. CDR3 sequence: CASSPGGANTQYF. Written as DNA, the CDR3 is TGTGCCAGCTCACCAGGGGGCGCAAATACGCAGTATTTT.

The CDR3 loop is CASTTTGTNTGELFF. The CDR3 coding sequence is TGTGCCAGCACGACTACCGGGACTAATACCGGGGAGCTGTTTTTT. The V call is TRBV9, the J call TRBJ2-2, with 7 bases lining up with TRBD2. J lost 5 bases, V lost 6 bases, and 10 bases had no gene match. CDR3 length: 15 residues. Germline values: CDR1 SGDLS, CDR2 YYNGEE.

The genes are TRBV11-2 and TRBJ2-5; 7 bases fit TRBD1. Germline loops: CDR1 SGHAT, CDR2 FQNNGV. V was pared by 4 bases and J by 7 bases, with 6 bases of the junction left unmatched. The CDR3 spans 13 residues. Here the CDR3 DNA reads TGTGCCAGCAGCTCAAACAGGGGCGGGACCCAGTACTTC. It yields the protein CASSSNRGGTQYF.

This chain connects TRBV6-4 to TRBJ1-2, with 7 bases aligning to TRBD1. The CDR3 consists of 15 residues. Germline CDR1 reads MRHNA; CDR2 reads SNTAGT. The junction had 1 base not matched to a gene; V was cut back by 0 bases and J by 0 bases. DNA for the CDR3: TGTGCCAGCAGTGACTCAGGGGGCTCTAACTATGGCTACACCTTC. Its translation is CASSDSGGSNYGYTF.

CDR3 sequence (DNA): TGTGCCAGCCCCTCCAGAGGAGCGGGAGAGGGTACGCAGTATTTT. It yields the protein CASPSRGAGEGTQYF. The rearrangement links TRBV5-6 to TRBJ2-3, with 8 bases lining up with TRBD2. J was trimmed by 8 bases and V by 7 bases; bases with no gene match: 15. CDR1 SGHDT and CDR2 YYEEEE come from the germline V gene. This CDR3 comprises 15 residues.

This chain connects TRBV5-1 to TRBJ2-5; D is unresolved. The V and J ends lost 2 bases and 5 bases respectively, with 7 bases between them. The CDR3 is made up of 12 amino acids. CDR1 SGHRS and CDR2 YFSETQ come from the germline V gene. DNA of the CDR3: TGCGCCAGCAGCTTTAGTTCCGAGACCCAGTACTTC. Residues: CASSFSSETQYF. The full variable domain, completed using reference TRBV5-1 and TRBJ2-5, is KAGVTQTPRYLIKTRGQQVTLSCSPISGHRSVSWYQQTPGQGLQFLFEYFSETQRNKGNFPGRFSGRQFSNSRSEMNVSTLELGDSALYLCASSFSSETQYFGPGTRLLVL.

The chain uses TRBV6-5 and TRBJ2-1; 14 nucleotides agree with TRBD2. With 6 bases clipped from V and 10 bases from J, the junction kept 8 bases outside the gene matches. Germline-derived CDR1 and CDR2 are MNHEY and SVGAGI. The CDR3 is 15 residues long. This CDR3 is CASRPPGLAGVEQFF. In nucleotides, the CDR3 is TGTGCCAGCAGGCCGCCGGGACTAGCGGGAGTGGAGCAGTTCTTC.

This chain joins TRBV10-1 and TRBJ2-3; perhaps TRBD2 as D (5 bases). This CDR3 spans 15 amino acids. Trimming removed 0 bases from V and 0 bases from J, with 7 bases in between. Germline V gene sequence: CDR1 WNHNN, CDR2 SYGVQD (reference sequence). DNA for the CDR3: TGCGCCAGCAGTGAGTCCCCGGGAAGCACAGATACGCAGTATTTT. Protein: CASSESPGSTDTQYF.

The CDR3, as DNA: TGCGCCAGCAGCTTAACATGGAACACTGAAGCTTTCTTT. This translates into CASSLTWNTEAFF. The gene calls are TRBV5-1 and TRBJ1-1; D uncertain. Germline CDR1 is SGHRS and CDR2 is YFSETQ. Trimming took off 2 bases at V and 1 base at J, with 6 bases between the two ends. The CDR3 sequence is 13 residues long.

The chain recombines TRBV19 with TRBJ1-2, with a tentative D call TRBD1 (5 bases). The CDR3 covers 12 residues. Trimming shortened V by 6 bases and J by 6 bases, and 11 bases separated the two germline ends. The V gene's germline CDR1 is LNHDA and CDR2 SQIVND (reference sequence). The CDR3 region has the DNA TGTGCCAGTAGCCTGGAGGGGCATGGCTACACCTTC. Its translation is CASSLEGHGYTF.

The V gene is TRBV2, the J gene TRBJ1-2, with TRBD1 matching over 8 bases. The CDR3 loop spans 14 amino acids. The V gene end was trimmed by 6 bases and the J gene end by 2 bases; junction bases not matched to a gene: 5. Germline values: CDR1 SNHLY, CDR2 FYNNEI. CDR3 nucleotides: TGTGCCAGCAGCGGAACAGGGGGGAACTATGGCTACACCTTC. This translates into CASSGTGGNYGYTF.

This chain uses TRBV27 with TRBJ1-6, with 7 bases aligning to TRBD1. CDR1 MNHEY and CDR2 SMNVEV come from the germline V gene (reference sequence). This CDR3 has 16 amino acids. Trimming removed 3 bases from V and 5 bases from J; junction bases left unmatched: 7. The DNA of the CDR3 is TGTGCCAGCAGTTTTCAGGGGGGTTGGGATAATTCACCCCTCCACTTT. Its protein is CASSFQGGWDNSPLHF.

The rearrangement uses TRBV10-1 and TRBJ1-2, with a tentative D call TRBD1 (6 bases). The ends were cut back, 3 bases at V and 0 bases at J, with 17 bases in the middle. Germline CDR1 is WNHNN and CDR2 is SYGVQD (reference sequence). This CDR3 is built from 17 residues. CDR3 in amino acids: CASSDTRGSKPNYGYTF. The CDR3 region has the DNA TGCGCCAGCAGTGACACGAGGGGGAGTAAACCTAACTATGGCTACACCTTC.

This rearrangement joins TRBV19 to TRBJ2-7, with D possibly TRBD1 on 7 matching bases. Trimming removed 3 bases from V and 7 bases from J, with 19 bases in between. The CDR3 spans 15 residues. In germline, CDR1 is LNHDA, CDR2 SQIVND (reference sequence). CDR3 DNA sequence: TGTGCCAGTAGTATTTCCCCGGGACAGCTAGCGGAGCAGTACTTC. It codes for CASSISPGQLAEQYF.

The V call is TRBV2, the J call TRBJ2-3, with D uncertain. Germline values: CDR1 SNHLY, CDR2 FYNNEI. The CDR3 length is 14 residues. V lost 1 base, J lost 2 bases, and 7 bases lay in between. The CDR3 sequence is CASSEEAVTDTQYF. CDR3 DNA sequence: TGTGCCAGCAGTGAAGAGGCGGTCACAGATACGCAGTATTTT.

The chain uses TRBV28 and TRBJ1-2; D unresolved. The V end was cut by 2 bases, the J end by 7 bases, with 20 bases between. Germline V CDR1 and CDR2: MDHEN, SYDVKM. The CDR3 covers 16 residues. The CDR3 reads CASSLEERPSGGGYTF. CDR3 nucleotide sequence: TGTGCCAGCAGTTTAGAGGAGCGACCCTCGGGTGGTGGCTACACCTTC.

On this clone: The same CDR3 also results from other DNA sequences found in this sample. V usage is TRBV30 and J usage is TRBJ1-1; D is unresolved. With 3 bases removed from V and 0 bases from J, the gap between germline ends came to 8 bases. This CDR3 contains 13 residues. In germline, CDR1 is GTSNPN, CDR2 SVGIG (reference sequence). CDR3 sequence reads: CAWSVTVNTEAFF. CDR3 in DNA: TGTGCCTGGAGCGTAACAGTGAACACTGAAGCTTTCTTT.

Concerning this clone: The same CDR3 can be traced to other DNA sequences in this sample. V gene TRBV4-2 combines with J gene TRBJ2-5, with TRBD1 as a possible D gene (6 bases). V was cut by 1 base and J by 2 bases, with 17 bases left in between. The CDR3 runs 17 residues. Germline assignment: CDR1 LGHNA and CDR2 YNFKEQ. CDR3 amino acids: CASSQAGSGGGQETQYF. The CDR3 nucleotides are TGTGCCAGCAGCCAAGCAGGGAGTGGGGGCGGGCAAGAGACCCAGTACTTC.

The J gene is TRBJ1-4, the V gene TRBV9; perhaps TRBD1 as D (5 bases). CDR1 is SGDLS, CDR2 YYNGEE, per germline. V gave up 4 bases and J gave up 3 bases, with 10 bases separating them. This CDR3 has 14 amino acids. In nucleotides, the CDR3 is TGTGCCAGCAGCCCAACAGGTTCTAATGAAAAACTGTTTTTT. This encodes CASSPTGSNEKLFF.

The chain has TRBV5-4 and TRBJ1-1; D perhaps matches TRBD1 (6 bases). CDR1 is SGHNT, CDR2 YYREEE, per germline (reference sequence). This CDR3 is built from 14 residues. Trimming took off 2 bases at V and 2 bases at J, with 10 bases between the two ends. In DNA form, the CDR3 reads TGTGCCAGCAGCTTAGGACAGATAAACACTGAAGCTTTCTTT. Its protein is CASSLGQINTEAFF.

CDR3: CASSLGGTFQETQYF. In DNA, the CDR3 is TGTGCCAGCAGCTTGGGCGGGACCTTCCAAGAGACCCAGTACTTC. V is TRBV5-4 and J is TRBJ2-5, with a tentative D call TRBD2 (6 bases). The CDR3 extends over 15 amino acids. The germline CDR1 and CDR2 sequences are SGHNT and YYREEE (reference sequence). V was clipped by 0 bases and J by 1 base, with 10 bases between them.

The chain is built from TRBV29-1 and TRBJ2-7; 7 nucleotides align to TRBD2. In germline, CDR1 is SQVTM, CDR2 ANQGSEA. CDR3 size: 13 residues. V lost 4 bases to trimming and J lost 2 bases; unmatched junction nucleotides: 5. The CDR3 region is CSVGGGGAYEQYF. The DNA for the CDR3 is TGCAGCGTTGGAGGCGGGGGAGCCTACGAGCAGTACTTC.